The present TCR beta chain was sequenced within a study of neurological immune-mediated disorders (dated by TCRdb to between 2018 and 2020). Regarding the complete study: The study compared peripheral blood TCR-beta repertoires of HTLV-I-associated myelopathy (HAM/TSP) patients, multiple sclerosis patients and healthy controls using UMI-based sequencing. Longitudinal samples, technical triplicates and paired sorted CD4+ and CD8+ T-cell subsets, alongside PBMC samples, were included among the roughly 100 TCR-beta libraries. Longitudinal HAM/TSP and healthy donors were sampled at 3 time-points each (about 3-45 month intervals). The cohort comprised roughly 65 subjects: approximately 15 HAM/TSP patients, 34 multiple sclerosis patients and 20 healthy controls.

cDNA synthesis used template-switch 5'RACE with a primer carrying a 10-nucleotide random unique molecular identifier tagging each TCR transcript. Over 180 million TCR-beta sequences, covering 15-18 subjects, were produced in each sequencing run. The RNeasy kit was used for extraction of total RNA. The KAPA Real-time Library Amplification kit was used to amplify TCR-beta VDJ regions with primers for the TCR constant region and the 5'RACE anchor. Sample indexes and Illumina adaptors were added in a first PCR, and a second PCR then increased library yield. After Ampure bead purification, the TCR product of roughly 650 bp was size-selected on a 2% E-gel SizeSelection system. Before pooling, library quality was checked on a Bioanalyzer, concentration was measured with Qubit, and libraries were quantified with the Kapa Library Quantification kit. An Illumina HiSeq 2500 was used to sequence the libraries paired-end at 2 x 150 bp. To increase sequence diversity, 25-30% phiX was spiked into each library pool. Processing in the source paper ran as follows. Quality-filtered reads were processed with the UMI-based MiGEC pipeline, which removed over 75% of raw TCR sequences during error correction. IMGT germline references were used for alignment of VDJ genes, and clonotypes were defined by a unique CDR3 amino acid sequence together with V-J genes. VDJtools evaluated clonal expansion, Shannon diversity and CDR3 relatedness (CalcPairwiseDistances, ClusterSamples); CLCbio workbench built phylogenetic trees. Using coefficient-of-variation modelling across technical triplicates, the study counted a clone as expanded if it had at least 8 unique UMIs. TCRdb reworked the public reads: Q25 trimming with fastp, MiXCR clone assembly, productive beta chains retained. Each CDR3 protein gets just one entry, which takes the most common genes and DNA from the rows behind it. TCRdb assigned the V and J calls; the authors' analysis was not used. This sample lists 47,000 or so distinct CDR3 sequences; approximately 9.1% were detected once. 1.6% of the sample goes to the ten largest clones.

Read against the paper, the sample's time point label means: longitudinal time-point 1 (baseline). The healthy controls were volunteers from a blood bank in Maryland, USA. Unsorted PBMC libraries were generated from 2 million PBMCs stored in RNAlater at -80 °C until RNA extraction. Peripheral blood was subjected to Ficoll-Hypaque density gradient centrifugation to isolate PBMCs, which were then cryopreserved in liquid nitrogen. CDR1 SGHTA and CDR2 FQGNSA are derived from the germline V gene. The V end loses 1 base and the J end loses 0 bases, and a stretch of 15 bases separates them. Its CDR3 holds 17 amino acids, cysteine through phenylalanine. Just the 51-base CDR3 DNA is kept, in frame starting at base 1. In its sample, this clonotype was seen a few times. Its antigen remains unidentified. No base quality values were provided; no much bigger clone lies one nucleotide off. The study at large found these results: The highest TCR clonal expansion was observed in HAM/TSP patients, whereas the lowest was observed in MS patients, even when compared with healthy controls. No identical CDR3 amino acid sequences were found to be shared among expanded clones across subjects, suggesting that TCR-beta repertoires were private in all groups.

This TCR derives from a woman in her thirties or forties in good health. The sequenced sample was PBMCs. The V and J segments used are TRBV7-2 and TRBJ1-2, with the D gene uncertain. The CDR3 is CASSLDASFSPNYGYTF. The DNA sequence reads TGTGCCAGCAGCTTAGACGCTTCGTTTAGTCCTAACTATGGCTACACCTTC.